This entry concerns a single TCR beta chain. The record originates from a study of shared clonotypes between healthy human individuals. The CDR3 has 15 amino acids. V was trimmed by 4 bases and J by 1 base, leaving 13 bases between them. Germline V gene lookup returns CDR1 SGHNT and CDR2 YYREEE (reference sequence). Sequencing used immunoSEQ multiplex PCR; TCRdb keeps in-frame clones, though not all of them. The sample lists some 1.5 million clones, roughly 95% seen once, with approximately 1% in the top ten. The receptor's source is a man aged 25 to 45 in good health. Sequences were obtained from naive CD4+ T cells sorted from blood. Subset here: CD45RA+ positively selected. The genes are TRBV5-4 and TRBJ2-3; tentative D call: TRBD1 (5 bases). CDR3 loop: CASSPWGGRTDTQYF. CDR3 sequence (DNA): TGTGCCAGCAGCCCCTGGGGCGGCCGCACAGATACGCAGTATTTT.